The clone carrying this TCR beta chain appeared a few times. Its antigen is undetermined. The CDR3 runs 15 residues. TCRdb processed the RT-PCR reads anew with MiXCR; each CDR3 protein has one entry. The sample shows about 700,000 distinct CDR3 sequences, around 15% of them seen only once. These data are taken from a study of response to subunit inactivated influenza vaccine. The study, taken as a whole, reports: It was suggested by the authors that few new T cells are recruited by each seasonal influenza vaccination.

The clonotype comes from a man aged 45-60 years who received an inactivated influenza vaccine. Sequencing was performed on PBMCs from blood, taken less than 15 days before vaccination. This chain connects TRBV21-1 to TRBJ2-7; the table calls TRBD1, which could not be checked here. TRBV21-1 is tagged as a pseudogene. CDR3 region: CASSYGTLSSYEQYF. The CDR3 DNA reads TGTGCCAGCAGCTACGGGACACTCAGCTCCTACGAGCAGTACTTC.